Following are 11 T cell receptor beta chains from one sample sequenced in a study of shared clonotypes between healthy human individuals. Libraries were prepared by immunoSEQ multiplex PCR; TCRdb keeps only in-frame clonotypes and omits some of them. The sample carries about 1.5 million clones, about 98% recorded once. What was sequenced was naive CD4+ T cells sorted from blood. Subset noted: CD45RA+ positively selected. The receptor set was obtained from a man aged 30 to 39 in good health.

The chain uses TRBV5-5 and TRBJ2-5; 9 bases agree with TRBD2. The V segment lost 0 bases and the J segment 4 bases; nucleotides outside the gene matches: 1. Germline V gene sequence: CDR1 SGHKS, CDR2 YYEKEE (reference sequence). CDR3 length equals 14 residues. The CDR3 nucleotides read TGTGCCAGCAGCTTGGTGCGGGAGGGAGAGACCCAGTACTTC. This translates into CASSLVREGETQYF.

This clone was counted once. This chain connects TRBV7-8 to TRBJ2-2; 11 bases line up with TRBD2. The CDR3 sequence is 18 residues long. Germline V gives CDR1 SGHVS, CDR2 FQNEAQ. Trimming took 1 base from V and 6 from J; bases not matched to a gene: 10. DNA of the CDR3: TGTGCCAGCAGCTTAGACCGCCAACTAGCGGGAGTTCCCGGGGAGCTGTTTTTT. As protein: CASSLDRQLAGVPGELFF.

The chain couples TRBV28 to TRBJ2-5, with 7 bases fitting TRBD2. CDR1 is MDHEN and CDR2 is SYDVKM in the germline V gene. Losses at the gene ends were 4 bases for V and 9 bases for J; bases not matched to a gene: 11. The CDR3 length is 14 residues. The CDR3 spells CASSSRPPRGAQYF. The CDR3 bases are TGTGCCAGCAGTTCCCGGCCACCCCGGGGGGCCCAGTACTTC.

The genes are TRBV23-1 and TRBJ2-3; TRBD2 matches at 7 bases. TRBV23-1 counts as an open reading frame of uncertain function. With 1 base clipped from V and 3 bases from J, the junction kept 10 bases outside the gene matches. The CDR3 spans 17 residues. The CDR3 region has the DNA TGCGCCAGCAGTCAATTTCTGGCGGGAGAGAGGACAGATACGCAGTATTTT. Amino acids: CASSQFLAGERTDTQYF.

J is TRBJ2-7 and V is TRBV4-3; 8 bases are shared with TRBD2. Trimming at V came to 1 base and at J to 0 bases, leaving 8 bases not matched to a gene. The CDR3 is made up of 17 amino acids. Germline assignment: CDR1 LGHNA and CDR2 YSLEER. The DNA of the CDR3 is TGCGCCAGCAGCCAAGGTCTTAGCGGGATCTCCTCCTACGAGCAGTACTTC. Its translation: CASSQGLSGISSYEQYF.

This clone was found once. V is TRBV29-1 and J is TRBJ2-2, with D possibly matching TRBD2 (6 bases). CDR1 is SQVTM, CDR2 ANQGSEA, per germline. Trimming pared 6 bases from V and 4 bases from J, leaving 12 bases between. This CDR3 has 13 residues. The CDR3 DNA sequence: TGCAGCGTACTAGCTTCGGGCACCGGGGAGCTGTTTTTT. Translation gives CSVLASGTGELFF.

V usage is TRBV14 and J usage is TRBJ2-7; D is undetermined. Between the trimmed V and J ends, which lost 1 base and 4 bases, there was a span of 14 bases. CDR3 length equals 15 residues. Germline CDR1 and CDR2: SGHDN and FVKESK. CDR3 amino acids: CASSQVGRSRYEQYF. In DNA, the CDR3 is TGTGCCAGCAGCCAAGTGGGCCGGTCGAGGTACGAGCAGTACTTC.

The chain has TRBV6-6 and TRBJ2-2; TRBD1 agrees at 8 bases. The CDR3 is 16 residues long. V was clipped by 6 bases and J by 0 bases; unmatched bases: 6. Germline V gene lookup returns CDR1 MNHNY and CDR2 SVGAGI (reference sequence). CDR3 nucleotides: TGTGCCAGCAGCCCCGGACAGGGAACGAACACCGGGGAGCTGTTTTTT. Translated: CASSPGQGTNTGELFF.

This clone was recorded once. The rearrangement uses TRBV5-8 and TRBJ2-1; 10 bases are a match to TRBD1. Germline V lookup: CDR1 SGHTS, CDR2 YDEGEE. V was pared by 2 bases and J by 7 bases, with 6 bases of the junction left unmatched. This CDR3 is 15 amino acids long. CDR3 protein: CASSLGGQGMNEQFF. The CDR3 nucleotides read TGTGCCAGCAGCTTAGGGGGACAGGGGATGAATGAGCAGTTCTTC.

This chain's CDR3 is CASSPAGESEQYF. For the CDR3, the DNA is TGTGCCAGCAGCCCCGCGGGGGAAAGCGAGCAGTACTTC. This chain connects TRBV7-2 to TRBJ2-7, with TRBD2 matching over 7 bases. This CDR3 spans 13 amino acids. Germline loops: CDR1 SGHTA, CDR2 FQGNSA. Trimming at V came to 5 bases and at J to 6 bases, leaving 7 bases not matched to a gene.

For the CDR3, the DNA is TGTGCCAGTAGTACGCAGGGGCCCGGGGCCAACGTCCTGACTTTC. This encodes CASSTQGPGANVLTF. J is TRBJ2-6 and V is TRBV19; D perhaps matches TRBD1 (6 bases). This CDR3 contains 15 residues. Trimming took off 4 bases at V and 4 bases at J, with 11 bases between the two ends. Germline CDR1 reads LNHDA; CDR2 reads SQIVND (reference sequence).